One sample yielded the 18 T cell receptor beta chains listed below, sequenced in a study of human T cells and chemical hapten exposure. Time point defined: patch test 1, 2 weeks after DPC sensitization. Treatment defined: therapeutic diphenylcyclopropenone sensitization with weekly scalp DPC. In TCRdb, the RACE reads were re-called with MiXCR into one record per CDR3 protein. In the table there are around 74,000 distinct CDR3 sequences, around 30% of which are singletons. This material consisted of whole blood, taken in connection with sensitization to the hapten diphenylcyclopropenone (DPC). The receptor set was obtained from a man aged 40-49 years with alopecia areata. Some clones in this sample may be carry-over from other donors' samples.

This clonotype was picked up a small number of times. J is TRBJ2-3 and V is TRBV7-9; D unclear. The CDR3 runs 14 residues. Germline V gene sequence: CDR1 SEHNR, CDR2 FQNEAQ (reference sequence). V lost 4 bases to trimming and J lost 0 bases, with 8 bases between them. DNA of the CDR3: TGTGCCAGCAGCTCGTTAACTAGCACAGATACGCAGTATTTT. It yields the protein CASSSLTSTDTQYF.

This chain connects TRBV20-1 to TRBJ2-3, with TRBD2 identical over 8 bases. Germline lookup yields CDR1 DFQATT and CDR2 SNEGSKA (reference sequence). The CDR3 is made up of 14 amino acids. The CDR3 spells CSYRKAGDQDTQYF. Written as DNA, the CDR3 is TGCAGCTACCGGAAAGCGGGAGACCAAGATACGCAGTATTTT.

The V call is TRBV12-5, the J call TRBJ2-3; D is unresolved. Germline values: CDR1 LGHNT, CDR2 FRNRAP. The CDR3 spans 14 residues. V was trimmed by 4 bases and J by 0 bases, leaving 8 bases between them. CDR3 bases: TGTGCTAGTGGTTCCCAGGCAAGCACAGATACGCAGTATTTT. Translated: CASGSQASTDTQYF.

This clonotype was seen just once. V and J are TRBV27 and TRBJ2-7, with a weak D call TRBD1 (6 bases). This CDR3 contains 13 residues. The germline V gene has CDR1 MNHEY and CDR2 SMNVEV (reference sequence). V gave up 6 bases and J gave up 5 bases, with 14 bases separating them. The CDR3 sequence: CASSTGNRDEQYF. The DNA for the CDR3 is TGTGCCAGCAGCACGGGAAACAGGGACGAGCAGTACTTC.

This clonotype has a handful of counts. This sequence joins TRBV24-1 and TRBJ2-3; D unresolved. Trimming removed 4 bases at V and 6 bases at J, with 10 bases between. The germline CDR1 and CDR2 sequences are KGHDR and SFDVKD. The CDR3 is 13 amino acids. Here the CDR3 DNA reads TGTGCCACCAGTGACACCCACCTGGATACGCAGTATTTT. Protein sequence: CATSDTHLDTQYF.

The chain uses TRBV3-1 and TRBJ1-3; D remains ambiguous. The CDR3 has 15 residues. The germline V gene has CDR1 LGHDT and CDR2 YNNKEL (reference sequence). With 4 bases removed from V and 1 base from J, the gap between germline ends came to 11 bases. CDR3 bases: TGTGCCAGCAGCCTCGAGGGAGGGTCTGGAAACACCATATATTTT. This encodes CASSLEGGSGNTIYF.

The table lists this clonotype with a few counts. V is TRBV20-1 and J is TRBJ2-7; TRBD2 matches at 7 bases. The CDR3 spans 14 residues. With 6 bases clipped from V and 0 bases from J, the junction kept 8 bases outside the gene matches. Germline V gene lookup returns CDR1 DFQATT and CDR2 SNEGSKA (reference sequence). Written as DNA, the CDR3 is TGCAGTGCGTCGCTCAGCGGGACCTCCTACGAGCAGTACTTC. This encodes CSASLSGTSYEQYF.

The chain uses TRBV27 and TRBJ2-3; D remains unclear. The CDR3 is 17 residues long. Per germline, CDR1 MNHEY and CDR2 SMNVEV (reference sequence). The V end was cut by 5 bases, the J end by 0 bases, with 18 bases between. The CDR3 nucleotides are TGTGCCAGCAGTACCCGGGCGGTTGCCCTTAGCACAGATACGCAGTATTTT. Translating gives CASSTRAVALSTDTQYF.

The rearrangement joins TRBV9 to TRBJ2-1; D is undetermined. CDR1 SGDLS and CDR2 YYNGEE come from the germline V gene. V lost 5 bases and J lost 8, with 8 bases in between. The CDR3 contains 11 residues. CDR3 region: CASRGMDEQFF. The CDR3 DNA reads as TGTGCCAGCAGGGGAATGGATGAGCAGTTCTTC.

In nucleotides, the CDR3 is TGTGCCAGCAGGACCGGGACTAGCGGAGAGACCCAGTACTTC. Residues: CASRTGTSGETQYF. The chain carries TRBV9 and TRBJ2-5; 11 bases agree with TRBD2. CDR3 length equals 14 residues. Germline-derived CDR1 and CDR2 are SGDLS and YYNGEE. Germline trimming cut 5 bases from V and 4 bases from J; bases unmatched to any gene: 4.

The sample holds a few counts of this clonotype. The gene calls are TRBV5-1 and TRBJ2-2; 13 bases match TRBD2. This CDR3 comprises 17 residues. With 4 bases clipped from V and 6 bases from J, the junction kept 9 bases outside the gene matches. CDR1 and CDR2 (germline): SGHRS, YFSETQ. CDR3 sequence (DNA): TGCGCCAGCAGCACCAGGACTAGCGGGAGATCTTCCGGGGAGCTGTTTTTT. Translated, it gives CASSTRTSGRSSGELFF.

This clonotype was seen only a few times. This chain links TRBV28 with TRBJ2-7, with D uncertain. This CDR3 is 13 amino acids long. The germline CDR1 and CDR2 sequences are MDHEN and SYDVKM. Deletions cut 5 bases from V and 4 bases from J, with 12 bases between. The CDR3 loop is CASSMPTVYEQYF. CDR3 DNA: TGTGCCAGCAGTATGCCCACGGTTTACGAGCAGTACTTC. Full variable domain (rest looked up from reference TRBV28 and TRBJ2-7): DVKVTQSSRYLVKRTGEKVFLECVQDMDHENMFWYRQDPGLGLRLIYFSYDVKMKEKGDIPEGYSVSREKKERFSLILESASTNQTSMYLCASSMPTVYEQYFGPGTRLTVT.

This clonotype was seen only a few times. The chain couples TRBV12-3 or TRBV12-4 to TRBJ2-3; D may be TRBD1 or TRBD2 (5 bases each). The CDR3 extends over 11 amino acids. V was cut by 5 bases and J by 8 bases, with 8 bases left in between. CDR3 in DNA: TGTGCCAGCAGTCTCGGGGCTACGCAGTATTTT. Protein: CASSLGATQYF.

This clonotype was counted between two and nine times. This chain uses TRBV15 with TRBJ2-5; 7 nucleotides line up with TRBD1. Germline lookup yields CDR1 LNHNV and CDR2 YYDKDF (reference sequence). This CDR3 contains 14 residues. V lost 4 bases and J lost 2; bases outside the gene matches: 4. The CDR3 DNA is TGTGCCACCAGCACCCGGGACAGACAAGAGACCCAGTACTTC. This codes for CATSTRDRQETQYF.

The chain couples TRBV6-6 to TRBJ1-1; TRBD1 might be the D (6 bases). Germline CDR1 MNHNY, CDR2 SVGAGI (reference sequence). This CDR3 comprises 13 residues. The V gene lost 8 bases and the J gene lost 2 bases, with 12 bases spanning the gap. CDR3 loop: CASRTDRNTEAFF. The CDR3 bases are TGTGCCAGCCGTACGGACAGAAACACTGAAGCTTTCTTT.

The rearrangement joins TRBV9 to TRBJ1-1, with D unresolved. The CDR3 is 14 residues long. Trimming shortened V by 2 bases and J by 4 bases, and 12 bases separated the two germline ends. CDR1 SGDLS and CDR2 YYNGEE come from the germline V gene. CDR3 sequence: CASSVGSSSTEAFF. DNA for the CDR3: TGTGCCAGCAGCGTTGGCAGCTCTTCCACTGAAGCTTTCTTT.

This clonotype has a single count. V and J are TRBV21-1 and TRBJ1-1; TRBD1, the table's D call, lacks a check against the DNA. TRBV21-1 is a pseudogene segment. The CDR3 is made up of 20 amino acids. The DNA of the CDR3 is TGTGCCAGCAGCAAAGTAAAAGGGACAGGGAATTTAATTGTATTGACTGAAGCTTTCTTT. This codes for CASSKVKGTGNLIVLTEAFF.

About this clonotype: The germline gene is not matched at one end of the junction; a read error may be the cause. In DNA form, the CDR3 reads TGTGCCAGCAGCCTTACCCAGGGGAGCACTGAAACTTTCTTT. The encoded protein is CASSLTQGSTETFF. The chain carries TRBV12-3 or TRBV12-4 and TRBJ1-1; possibly TRBD1 for D (6 bases). CDR3 length equals 14 residues.